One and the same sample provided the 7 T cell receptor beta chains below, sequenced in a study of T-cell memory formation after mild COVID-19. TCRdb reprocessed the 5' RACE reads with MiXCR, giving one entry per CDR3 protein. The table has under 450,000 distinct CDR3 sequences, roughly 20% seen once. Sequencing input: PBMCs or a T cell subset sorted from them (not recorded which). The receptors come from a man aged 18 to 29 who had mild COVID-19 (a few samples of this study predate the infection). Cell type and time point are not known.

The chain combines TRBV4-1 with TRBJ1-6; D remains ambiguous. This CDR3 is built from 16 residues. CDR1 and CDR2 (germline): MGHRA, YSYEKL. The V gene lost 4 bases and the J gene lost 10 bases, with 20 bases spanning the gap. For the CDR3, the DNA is TGCGCCAGCAGCCCAGAGAAGCGGCAACTCGGATCACCCCTCCACTTT. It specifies CASSPEKRQLGSPLHF.

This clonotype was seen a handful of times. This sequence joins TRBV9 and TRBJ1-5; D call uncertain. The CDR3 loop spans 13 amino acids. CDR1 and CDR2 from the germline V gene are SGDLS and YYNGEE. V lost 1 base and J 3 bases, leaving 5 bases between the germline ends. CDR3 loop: CASSVSANQPQHF. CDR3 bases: TGTGCCAGCAGCGTATCTGCCAATCAGCCCCAGCATTTT.

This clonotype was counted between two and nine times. The CDR3 is CASSLDTGLGGYTF. CDR3 in DNA: TGTGCCAGCAGCTTAGATACGGGTCTCGGAGGCTACACCTTC. The chain carries TRBV7-9 and TRBJ1-2, with D hard to call. The CDR3 covers 14 residues. Germline lookup yields CDR1 SEHNR and CDR2 FQNEAQ (reference sequence). V was shortened by 1 base and J by 8 bases, with 14 bases between the two germline ends. The entire variable domain, with the rest obtained from reference TRBV7-9 and TRBJ1-2, is as follows: DTGVSQNPRHKITKRGQNVTFRCDPISEHNRLYWYRQTLGQGPEFLTYFQNEAQLEKSRLLSDRFSAERPKGSFSTLEIQRTEQGDSAMYLCASSLDTGLGGYTFGSGTRLTVV.

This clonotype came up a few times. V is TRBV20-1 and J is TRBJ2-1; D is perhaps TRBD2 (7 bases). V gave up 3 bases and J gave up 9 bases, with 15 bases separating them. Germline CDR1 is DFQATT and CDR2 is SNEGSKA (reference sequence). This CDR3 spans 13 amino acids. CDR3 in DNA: TGCAGTGCTAGGTCTTCCGGGGGGCTTGAGCAGTTCTTC. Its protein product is CSARSSGGLEQFF.

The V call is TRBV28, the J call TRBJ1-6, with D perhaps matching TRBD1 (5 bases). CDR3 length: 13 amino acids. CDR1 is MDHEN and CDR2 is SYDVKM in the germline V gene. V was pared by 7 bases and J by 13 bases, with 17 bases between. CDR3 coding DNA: TGTGCCAGCACCCGGACGAGGGGCAATCCCCTCCACTTT. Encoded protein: CASTRTRGNPLHF.

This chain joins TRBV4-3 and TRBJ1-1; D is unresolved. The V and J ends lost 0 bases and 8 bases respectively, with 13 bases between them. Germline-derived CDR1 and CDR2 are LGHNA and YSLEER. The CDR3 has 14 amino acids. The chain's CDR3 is CASSQDGIRIEAFF. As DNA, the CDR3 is TGCGCCAGCAGCCAAGATGGTATCCGCATAGAAGCTTTCTTT.

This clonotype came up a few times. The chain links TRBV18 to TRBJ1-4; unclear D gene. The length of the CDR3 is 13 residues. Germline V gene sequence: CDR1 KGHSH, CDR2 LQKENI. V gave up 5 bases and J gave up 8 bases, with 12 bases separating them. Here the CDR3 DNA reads TGTGCCAGCTCAGAACTGACGGAGGAAAAACTGTTTTTT. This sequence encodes CASSELTEEKLFF.